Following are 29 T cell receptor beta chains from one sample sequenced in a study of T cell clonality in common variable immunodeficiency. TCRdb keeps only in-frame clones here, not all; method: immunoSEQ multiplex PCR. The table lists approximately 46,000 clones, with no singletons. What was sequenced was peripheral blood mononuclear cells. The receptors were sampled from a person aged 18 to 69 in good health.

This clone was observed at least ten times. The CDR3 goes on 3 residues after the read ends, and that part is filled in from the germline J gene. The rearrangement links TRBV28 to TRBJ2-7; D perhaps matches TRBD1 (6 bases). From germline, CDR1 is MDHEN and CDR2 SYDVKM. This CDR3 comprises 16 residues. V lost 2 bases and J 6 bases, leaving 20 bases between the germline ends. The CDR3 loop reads CASSLGQQGHLGEQYF. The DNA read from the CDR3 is TGTGCCAGCAGTTTAGGGCAACAGGGTCATCTCGGCGAG.

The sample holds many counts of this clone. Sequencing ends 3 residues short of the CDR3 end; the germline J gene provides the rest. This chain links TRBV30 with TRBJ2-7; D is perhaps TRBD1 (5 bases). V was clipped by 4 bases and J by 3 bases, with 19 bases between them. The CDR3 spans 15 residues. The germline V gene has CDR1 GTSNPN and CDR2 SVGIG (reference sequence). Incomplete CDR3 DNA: TGTGCCTGGACCCCGCCAGAGTCAGGGATCTACGAG. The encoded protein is CAWTPPESGIYE. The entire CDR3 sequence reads CAWTPPESGIYEQYF.

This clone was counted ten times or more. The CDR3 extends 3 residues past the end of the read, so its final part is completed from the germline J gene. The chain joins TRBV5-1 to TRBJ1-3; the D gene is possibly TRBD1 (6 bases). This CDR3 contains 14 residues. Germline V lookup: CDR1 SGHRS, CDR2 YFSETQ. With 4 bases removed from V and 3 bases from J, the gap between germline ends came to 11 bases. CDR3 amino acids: CASSPGVGGNTIYF. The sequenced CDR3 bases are TGCGCCAGCAGCCCAGGGGTTGGTGGAAACACC.

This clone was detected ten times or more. The sequenced part of the CDR3 DNA is TGCGCCAGCAAGCCAGGGGCTGGTGGGGCCAACGTC. Translation gives CASKPGAGGANV. The CDR3 in its entirety is CASKPGAGGANVLTF. The chain recombines TRBV5-1 with TRBJ2-6, with a possible D match to TRBD1 (6 bases). The sequenced fragment ends 3 residues before the CDR3 boundary, so the rest is inferred from the germline J gene. Per germline, CDR1 SGHRS and CDR2 YFSETQ. Trimming stripped 6 bases from V and 3 bases from J, with 13 bases between. This CDR3 comprises 15 residues. Drawing the rest from reference TRBV5-1 and TRBJ2-6, the complete variable domain is KAGVTQTPRYLIKTRGQQVTLSCSPISGHRSVSWYQQTPGQGLQFLFEYFSETQRNKGNFPGRFSGRQFSNSRSEMNVSTLELGDSALYLCASKPGAGGANVLTFGAGSRLTVL.

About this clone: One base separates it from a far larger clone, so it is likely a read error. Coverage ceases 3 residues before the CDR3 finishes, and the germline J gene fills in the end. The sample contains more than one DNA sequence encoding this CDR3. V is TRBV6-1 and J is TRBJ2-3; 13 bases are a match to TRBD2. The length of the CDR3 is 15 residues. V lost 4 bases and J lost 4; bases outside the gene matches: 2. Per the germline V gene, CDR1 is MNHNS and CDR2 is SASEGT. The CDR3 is CASSGTSGGADTQYF. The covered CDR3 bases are TGTGCCAGCAGTGGGACTAGCGGGGGAGCAGATACG.

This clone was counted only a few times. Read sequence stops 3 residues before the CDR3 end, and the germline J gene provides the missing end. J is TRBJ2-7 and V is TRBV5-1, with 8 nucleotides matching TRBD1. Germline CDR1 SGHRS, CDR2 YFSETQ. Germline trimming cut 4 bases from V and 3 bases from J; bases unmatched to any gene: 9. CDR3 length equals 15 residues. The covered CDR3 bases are TGCGCCAGCAGCGACACTCCGGGACAGGACTACGAG. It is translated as CASSDTPGQDYE. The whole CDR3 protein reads CASSDTPGQDYEQYF.

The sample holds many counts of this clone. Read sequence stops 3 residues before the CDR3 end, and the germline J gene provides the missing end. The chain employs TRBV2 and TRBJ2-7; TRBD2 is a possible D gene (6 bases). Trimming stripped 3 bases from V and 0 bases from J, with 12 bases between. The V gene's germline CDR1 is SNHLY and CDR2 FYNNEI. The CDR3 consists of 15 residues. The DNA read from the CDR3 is TGTGCCAGCAGTGAGTTAGCGGCGAGCTCCTACGAG. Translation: CASSELAASSYE. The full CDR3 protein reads CASSELAASSYEQYF.

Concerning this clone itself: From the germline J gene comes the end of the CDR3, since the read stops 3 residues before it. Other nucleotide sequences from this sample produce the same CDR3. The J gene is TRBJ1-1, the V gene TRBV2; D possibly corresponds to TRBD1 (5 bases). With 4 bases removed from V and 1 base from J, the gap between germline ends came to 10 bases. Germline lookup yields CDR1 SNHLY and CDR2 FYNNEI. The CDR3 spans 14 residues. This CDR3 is CASSGQGSNTEAFF. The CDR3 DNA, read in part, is TGTGCCAGCAGTGGGCAGGGTTCGAACACTGAA.

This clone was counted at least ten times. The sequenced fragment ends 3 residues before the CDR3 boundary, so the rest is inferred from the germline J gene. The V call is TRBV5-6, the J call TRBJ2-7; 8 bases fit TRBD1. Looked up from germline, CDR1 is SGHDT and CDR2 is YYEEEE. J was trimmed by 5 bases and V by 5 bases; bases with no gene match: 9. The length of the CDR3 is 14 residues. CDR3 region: CASRGRDRYDEQYF. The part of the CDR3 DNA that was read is TGTGCCAGCAGAGGCCGGGACAGGTACGACGAG.

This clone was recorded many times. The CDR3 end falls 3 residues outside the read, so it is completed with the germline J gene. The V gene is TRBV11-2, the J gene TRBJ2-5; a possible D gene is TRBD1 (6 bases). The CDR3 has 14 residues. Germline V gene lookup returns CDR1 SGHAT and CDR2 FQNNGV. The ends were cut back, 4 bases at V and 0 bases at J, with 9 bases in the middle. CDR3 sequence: CASSSRQDQETQYF. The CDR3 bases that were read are TGTGCCAGCAGCTCCAGACAGGACCAAGAGACC. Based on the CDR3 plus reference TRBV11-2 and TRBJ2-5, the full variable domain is EAGVAQSPRYKIIEKRQSVAFWCNPISGHATLYWYQQILGQGPKLLIQFQNNGVVDDSQLPKDRFSAERLKGVDSTLKIQPAKLEDSAVYLCASSSRQDQETQYFGPGTRLLVL.

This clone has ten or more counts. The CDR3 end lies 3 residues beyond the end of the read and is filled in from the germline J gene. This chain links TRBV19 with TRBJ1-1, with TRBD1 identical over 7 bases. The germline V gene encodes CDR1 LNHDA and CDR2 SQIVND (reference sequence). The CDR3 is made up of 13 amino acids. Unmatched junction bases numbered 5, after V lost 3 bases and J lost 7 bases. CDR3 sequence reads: CASSIGTAFEAFF. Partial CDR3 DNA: TGTGCCAGTAGTATCGGGACAGCATTTGAA.

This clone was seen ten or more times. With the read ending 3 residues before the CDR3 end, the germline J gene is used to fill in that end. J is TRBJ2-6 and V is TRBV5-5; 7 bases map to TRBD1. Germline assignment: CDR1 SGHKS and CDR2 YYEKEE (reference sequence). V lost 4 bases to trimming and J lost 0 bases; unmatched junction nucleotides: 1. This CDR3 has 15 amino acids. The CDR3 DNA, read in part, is TGTGCCAGCAGCCGGACAGGCTCTGGGGCCAACGTC. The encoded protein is CASSRTGSGANV. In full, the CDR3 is CASSRTGSGANVLTF.

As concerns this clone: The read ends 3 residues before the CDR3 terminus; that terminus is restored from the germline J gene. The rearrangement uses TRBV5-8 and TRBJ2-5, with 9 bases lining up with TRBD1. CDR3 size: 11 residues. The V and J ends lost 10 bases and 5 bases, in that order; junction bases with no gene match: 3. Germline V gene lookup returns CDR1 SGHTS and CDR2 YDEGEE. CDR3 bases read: TGTGCCTCCGGACAGGGGGAGACC. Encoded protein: CASGQGET. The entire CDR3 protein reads CASGQGETQYF.

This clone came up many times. The sequenced CDR3 bases are TGTGCCAGCAGCTTGGGGCAGAGATCCTACAATGAG. Amino acid sequence: CASSLGQRSYNE. From start to end, the CDR3 is CASSLGQRSYNEQFF. The V and J genes are TRBV5-6 and TRBJ2-1; D not resolved. Read coverage stops 3 residues before the CDR3 terminus; the germline J gene supplies the remainder. The germline CDR1 and CDR2 sequences are SGHDT and YYEEEE. This CDR3 has 15 residues. V lost 0 bases, J lost 1 base, and 8 bases lay in between.

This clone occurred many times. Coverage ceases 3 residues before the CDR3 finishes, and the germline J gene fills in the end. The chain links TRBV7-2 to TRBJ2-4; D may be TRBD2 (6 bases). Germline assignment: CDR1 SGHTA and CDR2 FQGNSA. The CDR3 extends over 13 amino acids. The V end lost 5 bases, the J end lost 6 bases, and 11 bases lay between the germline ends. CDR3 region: CASSGGVGNIQYF. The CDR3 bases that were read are TGTGCCAGCAGCGGCGGGGTAGGAAACATT.

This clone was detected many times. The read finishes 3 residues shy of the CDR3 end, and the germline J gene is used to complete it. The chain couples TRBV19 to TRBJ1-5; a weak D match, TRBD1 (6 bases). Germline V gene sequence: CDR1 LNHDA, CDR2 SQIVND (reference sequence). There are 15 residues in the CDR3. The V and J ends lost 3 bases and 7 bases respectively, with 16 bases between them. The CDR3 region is CASSMAARGGQPQHF. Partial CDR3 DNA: TGTGCCAGTAGTATGGCGGCCAGGGGAGGGCAGCCC.

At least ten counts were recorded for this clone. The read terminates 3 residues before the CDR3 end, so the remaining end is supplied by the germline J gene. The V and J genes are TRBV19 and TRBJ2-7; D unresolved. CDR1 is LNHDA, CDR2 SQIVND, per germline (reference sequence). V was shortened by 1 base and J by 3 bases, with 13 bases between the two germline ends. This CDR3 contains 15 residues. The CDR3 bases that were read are TGTGCCAGTAGTATAGGATTCGCAGAGAACTACGAG. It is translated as CASSIGFAENYE. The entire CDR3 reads CASSIGFAENYEQYF.

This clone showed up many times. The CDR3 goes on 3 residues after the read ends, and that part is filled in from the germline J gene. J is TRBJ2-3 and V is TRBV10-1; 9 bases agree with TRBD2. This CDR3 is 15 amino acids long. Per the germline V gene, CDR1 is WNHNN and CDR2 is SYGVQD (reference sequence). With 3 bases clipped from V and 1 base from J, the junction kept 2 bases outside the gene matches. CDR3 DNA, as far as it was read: TGCGCCAGCAGTGATCGCGGGGGGGGCACAGATACG. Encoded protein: CASSDRGGGTDT. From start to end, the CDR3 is CASSDRGGGTDTQYF.

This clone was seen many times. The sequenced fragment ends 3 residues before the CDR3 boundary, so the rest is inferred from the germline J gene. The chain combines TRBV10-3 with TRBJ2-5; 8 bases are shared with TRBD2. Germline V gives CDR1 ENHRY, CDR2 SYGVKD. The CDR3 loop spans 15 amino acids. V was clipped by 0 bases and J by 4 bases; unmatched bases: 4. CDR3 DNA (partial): TGTGCCATCAGTGAGTCCCCGGGGGGGGGAGAGACC. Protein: CAISESPGGGET. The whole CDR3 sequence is CAISESPGGGETQYF.

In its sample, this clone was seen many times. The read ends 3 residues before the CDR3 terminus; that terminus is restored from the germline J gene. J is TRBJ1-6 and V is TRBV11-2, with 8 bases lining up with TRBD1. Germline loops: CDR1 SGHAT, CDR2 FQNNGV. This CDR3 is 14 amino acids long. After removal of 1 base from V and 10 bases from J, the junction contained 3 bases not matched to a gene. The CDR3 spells CASSLAGGRSPLHF. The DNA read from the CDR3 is TGTGCCAGCAGCTTAGCAGGGGGCCGGTCACCC.

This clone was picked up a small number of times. The CDR3 loop is CASSSTHPGNEQYF. CDR3 bases read: TGTGCCAGCAGCTCGACCCACCCGGGGAACGAG. The chain recombines TRBV5-4 with TRBJ2-7, with D maybe TRBD2 (5 bases). The read ends 3 residues early relative to the CDR3; the germline J gene fills the gap. The CDR3 is 14 residues long. Germline V gives CDR1 SGHNT, CDR2 YYREEE (reference sequence). Trimming left V 3 bases short and J 5 bases short, with 15 bases between.

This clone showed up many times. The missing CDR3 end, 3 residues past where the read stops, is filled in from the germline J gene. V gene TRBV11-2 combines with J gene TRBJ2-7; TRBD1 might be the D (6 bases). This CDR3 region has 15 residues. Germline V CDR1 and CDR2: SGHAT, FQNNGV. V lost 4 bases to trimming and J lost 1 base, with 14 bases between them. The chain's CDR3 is CASSWFPGESYEQYF. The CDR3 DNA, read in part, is TGTGCCAGCAGCTGGTTTCCAGGGGAGTCCTACGAG.

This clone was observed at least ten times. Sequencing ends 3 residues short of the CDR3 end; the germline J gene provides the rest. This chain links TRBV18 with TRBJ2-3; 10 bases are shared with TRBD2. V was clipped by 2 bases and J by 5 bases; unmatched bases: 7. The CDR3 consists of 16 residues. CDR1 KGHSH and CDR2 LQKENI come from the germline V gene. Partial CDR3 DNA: TGTGCCAGCTCACCAAGGAGCGGGGGGGCCGGAGATACG. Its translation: CASSPRSGGAGDT. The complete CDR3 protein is CASSPRSGGAGDTQYF.

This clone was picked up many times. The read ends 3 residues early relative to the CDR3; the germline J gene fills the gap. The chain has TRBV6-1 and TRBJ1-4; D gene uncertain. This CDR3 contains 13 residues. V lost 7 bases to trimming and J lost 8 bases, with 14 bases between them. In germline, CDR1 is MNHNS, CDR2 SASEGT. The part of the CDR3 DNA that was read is TGTGCCAGCAAAGAAGCGAGGCACGAAAAA. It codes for CASKEARHEK. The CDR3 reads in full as CASKEARHEKLFF.

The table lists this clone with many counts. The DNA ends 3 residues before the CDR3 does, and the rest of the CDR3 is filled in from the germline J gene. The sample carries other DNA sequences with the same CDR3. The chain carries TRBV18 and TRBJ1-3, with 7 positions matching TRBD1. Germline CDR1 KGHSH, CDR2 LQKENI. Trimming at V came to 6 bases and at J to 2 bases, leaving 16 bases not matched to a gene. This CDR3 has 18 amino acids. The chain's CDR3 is CASSHSPNPTGTGNTIYF. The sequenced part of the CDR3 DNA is TGTGCCAGCTCGCACAGCCCTAATCCGACAGGGACTGGAAACACC. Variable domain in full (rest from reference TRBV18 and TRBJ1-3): NAGVMQNPRHLVRRRGQEARLRCSPMKGHSHVYWYRQLPEEGLKFMVYLQKENIIDESGMPKERFSAEFPKEGPSILRIQQVVRGDSAAYFCASSHSPNPTGTGNTIYFGEGSWLTVV.

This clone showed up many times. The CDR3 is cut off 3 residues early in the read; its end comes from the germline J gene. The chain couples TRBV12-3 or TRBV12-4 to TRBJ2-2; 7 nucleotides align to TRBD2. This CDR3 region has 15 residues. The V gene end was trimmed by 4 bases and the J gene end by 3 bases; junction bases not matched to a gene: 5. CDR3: CASSSPSGYTGELFF. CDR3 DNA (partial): TGTGCCAGCAGTTCCCCTAGCGGCTACACCGGGGAG.

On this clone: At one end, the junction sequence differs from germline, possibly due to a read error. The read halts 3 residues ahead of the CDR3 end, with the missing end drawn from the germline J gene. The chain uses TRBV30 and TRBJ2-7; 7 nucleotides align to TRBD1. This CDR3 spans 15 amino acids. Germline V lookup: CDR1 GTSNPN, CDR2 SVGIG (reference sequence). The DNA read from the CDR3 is TGTGTCTGGCGTGTAGACAGGGCCAGCTCCTACGAG. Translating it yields CVWRVDRASSYE. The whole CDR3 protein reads CVWRVDRASSYEQYF.

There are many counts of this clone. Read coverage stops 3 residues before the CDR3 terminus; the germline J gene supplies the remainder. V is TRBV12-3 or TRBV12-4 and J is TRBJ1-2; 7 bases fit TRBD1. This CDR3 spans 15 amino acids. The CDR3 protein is CASSFASQGTEGYTF. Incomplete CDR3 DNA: TGTGCCAGCAGTTTCGCGTCACAGGGGACTGAGGGC.

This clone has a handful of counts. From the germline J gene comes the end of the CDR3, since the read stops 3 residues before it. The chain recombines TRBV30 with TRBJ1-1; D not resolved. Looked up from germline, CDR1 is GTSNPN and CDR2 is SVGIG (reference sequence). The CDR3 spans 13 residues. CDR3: CARRLHGHEKAFF. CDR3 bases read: TGTGCCAGGCGACTGCACGGTCATGAAAAA. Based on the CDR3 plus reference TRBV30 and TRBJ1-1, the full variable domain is SQTIHQWPATLVQPVGSPLSLECTVEGTSNPNLYWYRQAAGRGLQLLFYSVGIGQISSEVPQNLSASRPQDRQFILSSKKLLLSDSGFYLCARRLHGHEKAFFGQGTRLTVV.